This record covers a single T cell receptor beta chain. CDR3 length: 13 amino acids. The junction had 4 bases not matched to a gene; V was cut back by 6 bases and J by 0 bases. Germline lookup yields CDR1 SQVTM and CDR2 ANQGSEA. Isolation yielded PBMCs, at least 6 million per sample, in every case. The sample is drawn from a study of blood T cells in healthy people across ages. Combining a sample-barcoded 5' primer with a J-beta primer mix, a second PCR ran for roughly 6 to 12 cycles. TCRdb re-called the 5' RACE reads through MiXCR, storing one row per CDR3 protein. The sample consists of hundreds of thousands of distinct CDR3 sequences, 45% to 50% of them appearing once.

The rearrangement uses TRBV29-1 and TRBJ1-1; 7 positions match TRBD1. The sequencing input was blood. The clonotype comes from a woman in her sixties or seventies in good health. The CDR3 sequence is CSVMGQLNTEAFF. The CDR3, as DNA: TGCAGCGTCATGGGACAGTTGAACACTGAAGCTTTCTTT.